This record looks at one T cell receptor beta chain sequence and its context. Its target antigen remains unknown. Base qualities are missing; no much larger clone stands one base away. The immunoSEQ Assay, a bias-controlled multiplex PCR, was used to amplify TCRbeta CDR3 regions from genomic DNA. Per the authors' processing: The number of nucleated cells in each sample was estimated from the amplification of reference gene primers within the assay. To quantify the absolute abundance of each unique TCRbeta CDR3 rearrangement, sequence reads were collapsed and filtered. Productive Simpson clonality was computed per sample as the square root of Simpson's diversity index over productive rearrangements. Sourced from immuneACCESS, this table was stored by TCRdb with only in-frame sequences that have V and J called. A share of the clones is absent; for the studies checked, an unresolved V gene accounts for under half, and the remainder has no known explanation. That table furnishes V, J and clone size, whereas the DNA furnished D and trimming. This sample is represented by around 330,000 clones; approximately 86% of them were singletons. About 8.9% of the sample is held by the ten biggest clonotypes.

The data stem from a study of blood T cell repertoires in COVID-19 (dated by TCRdb to the early 2020s). The study in broad terms: The collaborator samples originated in the United States, Italy and Spain and spanned the acute and convalescent phases of COVID-19. The dataset comprised deeply sampled blood TCRbeta repertoires from subjects exposed to, actively infected with, or recovered from COVID-19. The material from the prospective study consisted of cDNA or gDNA derived from T cells, B-cell-depleted T cells, or PBMCs. Where available, HLA class I and class II types were obtained from metadata supplied by the sample provider rather than from assay-based typing. The samples were drawn from the first 160 participants of the ongoing ImmuneRACE study and from 950 to 1,500 subjects provided by 6 global collaborators. The sample metadata nearly always contained a de-identified subject ID, COVID-19 status, age in years and sex. The repertoires were made available in a free public database intended to serve as a resource for research on the immune response to SARS-CoV-2. Broader findings and caveats from the paper: The amount of clinical and demographic metadata varied by source and participant and was provided uncurated.

Enrolling through a virtual design, the prospective study's participants ranged in age from about 18 to 89 years and lived across roughly 24 United States geographic areas. In the prospective study, participants were assigned to cohorts based on the clinical history participants reported in a screening survey and a study questionnaire. ImmuneRACE Cohort 3 recovered participants were defined by two consecutive negative NP/OP PCR tests, healthcare professional clearance, or symptom resolution. Each participant in the prospective study had whole blood, serum and a nasopharyngeal or oropharyngeal swab collected by mobile phlebotomists. Over a roughly 2-month period, participants in the prospective study had the option of providing additional blood draws and questionnaires. Blood samples from the prospective study were shipped frozen or at room temperature prior to DNA extraction. After removal of 4 bases from V and 1 base from J, the junction retains 8 bases not matched to a gene. CDR1 and CDR2, looked up from the germline V gene, are SNHLY and FYNNEI. The CDR3 sequence holds 18 residues, the cysteine and phenylalanine included. The read is trimmed to its CDR3 DNA, 54 bases read in frame from base 1.

The sequencing sample was made of PBMCs or T cells enriched from blood (not recorded which). This sequence uses TRBV2 and TRBJ2-3; 13 middle bases align to TRBD2. The sequence was collected from a woman aged 18-29 years who had recovered from COVID-19. The CDR3 here reads CASSGTSGSRAGTDTQYF. The DNA sequence is as follows: TGTGCCAGCAGTGGGACTAGCGGGAGCCGAGCGGGCACAGATACGCAGTATTTT.